This T cell receptor (beta chain) comes out of a study of shared clonotypes between healthy human individuals. Across the whole study: A donor's plate count was three for CD4 naive and three for CD4 memory; CD8 naive had two and CD8 memory one.

Sequencing used immunoSEQ multiplex PCR; TCRdb keeps in-frame clones, though not all of them. The sample includes about 980,000 clones, less than 85% seen only once; the top ten take roughly 1.5%. The receptor was derived from a man aged 18 to 35 in good health. The material sequenced was memory CD4+ T cells sorted from blood. Noted subset: CD45RA-negative fraction.

The CDR3 spells CASSARGGPTYEQYF. The CDR3 bases are TGTGCCAGCAGCGCGCGCGGGGGACCGACCTACGAGCAGTACTTC. This chain connects TRBV7-2 to TRBJ2-7; 7 bases align to TRBD2. Germline assignment: CDR1 SGHTA and CDR2 FQGNSA. The CDR3 totals 15 residues. Losses at the gene ends were 5 bases for V and 2 bases for J; bases not matched to a gene: 9. The full variable domain, in which reference TRBV7-2 and TRBJ2-7 provide the parts outside the CDR3, is GAGVSQSPSNKVTEKGKDVELRCDPISGHTALYWYRQSLGQGLEFLIYFQGNSAPDKSGLPSDRFSAERTGGSVSTLTIQRTQQEDSAVYLCASSARGGPTYEQYFGPGTRLTVT.